This entry lists 32 T cell receptor beta chains sequenced from one sample in a study of shared clonotypes between healthy human individuals. Profiled with immunoSEQ multiplex PCR; TCRdb holds only in-frame clones, not every one. The sample consists of roughly 1,800,000 clones, less than 95% of them appearing once. Terminally differentiated effector memory CD45RA+ cells were left out of the naive CD8 fraction, which was CD45RO-negative and positively selected for CCR7. The sequenced material came from naive CD8+ T cells sorted from blood. The receptors here all came from a man aged 18 to 35 in good health.

The V gene is TRBV27, the J gene TRBJ2-7, with D possibly matching TRBD1 (6 bases). This CDR3 is built from 15 residues. Trimming cost V 3 bases and J 1 base, with 13 bases left between them. Germline assignment: CDR1 MNHEY and CDR2 SMNVEV (reference sequence). The CDR3 here is CASSFSRGISYEQYF. The CDR3 DNA reads TGTGCCAGCAGTTTCAGCAGGGGAATTTCCTACGAGCAGTACTTC.

A remark on this clone: This same CDR3 is encoded by further DNA sequences in the sample. The V gene is TRBV9, the J gene TRBJ1-2, with D hard to call. Trimming left V 0 bases short and J 2 bases short, with 5 bases between. This CDR3 is built from 13 residues. In germline, CDR1 is SGDLS, CDR2 YYNGEE. The CDR3 nucleotides read TGTGCCAGCAGCGTAGTGGAAAACTATGGCTACACCTTC. It specifies CASSVVENYGYTF.

This chain joins TRBV27 and TRBJ2-2, with TRBD2 matching over 7 bases. Trimming cost V 2 bases and J 3 bases; bases outside gene matches: 6. CDR3 length equals 16 residues. Per the germline V gene, CDR1 is MNHEY and CDR2 is SMNVEV (reference sequence). This CDR3 is CASSLGAGVDTGELFF. The CDR3 DNA reads as TGTGCCAGCAGTTTAGGGGCGGGGGTAGACACCGGGGAGCTGTTTTTT.

The rearrangement uses TRBV27 and TRBJ1-1; 8 bases line up with TRBD1. Trimming cost V 3 bases and J 8 bases; bases outside gene matches: 11. The V gene's germline CDR1 is MNHEY and CDR2 SMNVEV (reference sequence). The CDR3 loop spans 15 amino acids. The CDR3 here is CASSFYPGTGAEAFF. CDR3 nucleotide sequence: TGTGCCAGCAGTTTCTACCCCGGGACAGGAGCAGAAGCTTTCTTT.

This clone has only one observation. The chain carries TRBV7-6 and TRBJ2-7; D possibly matches TRBD1 or TRBD2 (7 bases each). Trimming took off 5 bases at V and 4 bases at J, with 21 bases between the two ends. The CDR3 sequence is 16 residues long. The V gene's germline CDR1 is SGHVS and CDR2 FNYEAQ. The CDR3 sequence: CASSLQGGAVGYEQYF. CDR3 nucleotides: TGTGCCAGCAGCCTCCAGGGGGGGGCGGTTGGGTACGAGCAGTACTTC.

V is TRBV12-5 and J is TRBJ2-1; 9 bases fit TRBD2. V lost 6 bases to trimming and J lost 4 bases; unmatched junction nucleotides: 13. There are 17 residues in the CDR3. CDR1 is LGHNT, CDR2 FRNRAP, per germline. The CDR3 DNA is TGTGCTAGTGGACTGCCCACCATAGCGGGAGCTTACAATGAGCAGTTCTTC. It specifies CASGLPTIAGAYNEQFF.

Comment on this clone: This sample includes further DNA sequences coding for the same CDR3. The V gene is TRBV9, the J gene TRBJ2-7, with TRBD2 matching 7 bases. Germline CDR1 and CDR2: SGDLS and YYNGEE. This CDR3 has 14 amino acids. V lost 0 bases and J lost 2; bases outside the gene matches: 2. In nucleotides, the CDR3 is TGTGCCAGCAGCGTAGGTCTAGCGGCCTACGAGCAGTACTTC. This codes for CASSVGLAAYEQYF.

The gene calls are TRBV7-8 and TRBJ2-7, with D tentatively TRBD2 (6 bases). The V gene's germline CDR1 is SGHVS and CDR2 FQNEAQ. This CDR3 is built from 16 residues. V shed 0 bases and J shed 6 bases, with 18 bases lying between them. CDR3 sequence: CASSLAEEGRAGEQYF. DNA for the CDR3: TGTGCCAGCAGCTTAGCAGAGGAGGGAAGGGCAGGCGAGCAGTACTTC.

The chain combines TRBV28 with TRBJ2-3; unclear D gene. Germline V lookup: CDR1 MDHEN, CDR2 SYDVKM. V was clipped by 3 bases and J by 2 bases, with 9 bases between them. This CDR3 region has 14 residues. CDR3 amino acids: CASSFSSPTDTQYF. The CDR3 DNA reads as TGTGCCAGCAGTTTCTCTTCTCCCACAGATACGCAGTATTTT.

The chain uses TRBV4-1 and TRBJ2-7, with D possibly TRBD2 on 5 matching bases. The length of the CDR3 is 14 residues. The V gene lost 4 bases and the J gene lost 5 bases, with 15 bases spanning the gap. CDR1 and CDR2 (germline): MGHRA, YSYEKL. The CDR3 protein is CASSPVAAGNEQYF. The CDR3 nucleotides read TGCGCCAGCAGCCCAGTAGCCGCGGGCAACGAGCAGTACTTC.

The V gene is TRBV27, the J gene TRBJ2-7; 7 bases fit TRBD1. After removal of 2 bases from V and 3 bases from J, the junction contained 4 bases not matched to a gene. Germline values: CDR1 MNHEY, CDR2 SMNVEV (reference sequence). The CDR3 extends over 14 amino acids. The CDR3 loop reads CASSLRDSGYEQYF. In DNA form, the CDR3 reads TGTGCCAGCAGTTTACGGGACAGCGGCTACGAGCAGTACTTC.

This chain links TRBV7-9 with TRBJ1-4, with a possible D match to TRBD1 (6 bases). CDR1 is SEHNR, CDR2 FQNEAQ, per germline (reference sequence). This CDR3 contains 15 residues. V was shortened by 10 bases and J by 8 bases, with 23 bases between the two germline ends. Here the CDR3 reads CATQAEQGLGEKLFF. CDR3 DNA: TGTGCCACACAGGCCGAACAGGGACTCGGGGAAAAACTGTTTTTT.

The CDR3 bases are TGCGCCAGCAGCCAAGCTCCGGGACAGAAGACTAACTATGGCTACACCTTC. Translating gives CASSQAPGQKTNYGYTF. The J gene is TRBJ1-2, the V gene TRBV4-1; 7 bases line up with TRBD1. CDR3 length: 17 residues. Losses at the gene ends were 1 base for V and 0 bases for J; bases not matched to a gene: 8. The germline gives CDR1 MGHRA, CDR2 YSYEKL.

The V gene is TRBV10-2, the J gene TRBJ2-1; the D call may be TRBD1 or TRBD2 (5 bases each). Between the trimmed V and J ends, which lost 6 bases and 7 bases, there was a span of 19 bases. This CDR3 spans 15 amino acids. Per the germline V gene, CDR1 is WSHSY and CDR2 is SAAADI. For the CDR3, the DNA is TGCGCCAGCAGGTCCTCCGGGACCGACTTGAATGAGCAGTTCTTC. Amino acids: CASRSSGTDLNEQFF.

The chain joins TRBV7-8 to TRBJ2-7, with D perhaps being TRBD1 or TRBD2 (6 bases each). Trimming left V 6 bases short and J 2 bases short, with 11 bases between. This CDR3 is built from 13 residues. CDR1 is SGHVS, CDR2 FQNEAQ, per germline. The CDR3: CASSIRGAYEQYF. The CDR3 nucleotides are TGTGCCAGCAGTATTAGGGGGGCCTACGAGCAGTACTTC.

The rearrangement uses TRBV5-5 and TRBJ2-3, with TRBD2 as a possible D gene (5 bases). With 1 base removed from V and 3 bases from J, the gap between germline ends came to 15 bases. Germline CDR1 and CDR2: SGHKS and YYEKEE (reference sequence). The CDR3 spans 16 residues. The CDR3 DNA reads as TGTGCCAGCAGCTTGACGGGAAGGACTGGGACAGATACGCAGTATTTT. Amino acid sequence: CASSLTGRTGTDTQYF.

The V call is TRBV30, the J call TRBJ2-5; TRBD1 aligns across 7 bases. CDR3 size: 11 residues. The V and J ends lost 2 bases and 11 bases, in that order; junction bases with no gene match: 5. Germline assignment: CDR1 GTSNPN and CDR2 SVGIG (reference sequence). The chain's CDR3 is CAWSRGTEQYF. As DNA, the CDR3 is TGTGCCTGGAGTAGGGGGACAGAGCAGTACTTC.

The rearrangement uses TRBV7-8 and TRBJ2-5, with TRBD2 matching 9 bases. Per germline, CDR1 SGHVS and CDR2 FQNEAQ. Germline trimming cut 1 base from V and 2 bases from J; bases unmatched to any gene: 8. The CDR3 totals 17 residues. CDR3 loop: CASSLGFSGGLQETQYF. DNA for the CDR3: TGTGCCAGCAGCTTAGGTTTTAGCGGGGGCCTTCAAGAGACCCAGTACTTC. The full variable domain, its missing parts supplied by reference TRBV7-8 and TRBJ2-5, is GAGVSQSPRYKVAKRGQDVALRCDPISGHVSLFWYQQALGQGPEFLTYFQNEAQLDKSGLPSDRFFAERPEGSVSTLKIQRTQQEDSAVYLCASSLGFSGGLQETQYFGPGTRLLVL.

The rearrangement uses TRBV6-5 and TRBJ2-7; no firm D call. Germline CDR1 and CDR2: MNHEY and SVGAGI. V was shortened by 4 bases and J by 2 bases, with 15 bases between the two germline ends. CDR3 length equals 15 residues. In DNA form, the CDR3 reads TGTGCCAGCAGTTTCGGTCGCGCGTCTACCTACGAGCAGTACTTC. Amino acids: CASSFGRASTYEQYF.

This clone was seen once. The chain couples TRBV19 to TRBJ2-1; D might be TRBD2 (5 bases). The V gene's germline CDR1 is LNHDA and CDR2 SQIVND (reference sequence). Trimming removed 5 bases at V and 5 bases at J, with 13 bases between. This CDR3 is 14 amino acids long. The CDR3 sequence: CASSSYSGNNEQFF. For the CDR3, the DNA is TGTGCCAGTAGTTCATATTCCGGGAACAATGAGCAGTTCTTC.

The rearrangement uses TRBV7-9 and TRBJ2-5; TRBD1 aligns across 9 bases. This CDR3 is built from 18 residues. Germline V gene sequence: CDR1 SEHNR, CDR2 FQNEAQ (reference sequence). Losses at the gene ends were 5 bases for V and 5 bases for J; bases not matched to a gene: 18. CDR3 amino acids: CASSDYTGTGGIGETQYF. The CDR3 region has the DNA TGTGCCAGCAGCGATTATACGGGAACAGGGGGCATAGGGGAGACCCAGTACTTC.

The chain employs TRBV29-1 and TRBJ1-2; unclear D gene. V lost 7 bases and J lost 1, with 16 bases in between. CDR3 length equals 14 residues. CDR1 is SQVTM and CDR2 is ANQGSEA in the germline V gene. CDR3 in amino acids: CSASDRELNYGYTF. Written as DNA, the CDR3 is TGCAGCGCTAGCGACCGGGAACTTAACTATGGCTACACCTTC.

The V and J genes are TRBV27 and TRBJ2-7; D gene ambiguous. The CDR3 is 14 amino acids. CDR1 and CDR2 (germline): MNHEY, SMNVEV (reference sequence). V shed 6 bases and J shed 1 base, with 13 bases lying between them. The CDR3 protein is CASSLSDGSYEQYF. As DNA, the CDR3 is TGTGCCAGCAGCCTATCGGACGGGTCCTACGAGCAGTACTTC.

V and J are TRBV7-2 and TRBJ2-7; 9 bases agree with TRBD1. The germline V gene encodes CDR1 SGHTA and CDR2 FQGNSA. This CDR3 is built from 15 residues. Trimming at V came to 1 base and at J to 12 bases, leaving 13 bases not matched to a gene. Here the CDR3 reads CASSLVGWDRASPYF. DNA of the CDR3: TGTGCCAGCAGCTTAGTAGGGTGGGACAGGGCCTCCCCGTACTTC.

The chain's CDR3 is CASSGQPEAFF. The CDR3 DNA is TGTGCCAGCAGTGGACAGCCTGAAGCTTTCTTT. V usage is TRBV6-1 and J usage is TRBJ1-1; TRBD1 might be the D (5 bases). Trimming shortened V by 4 bases and J by 6 bases, and 6 bases separated the two germline ends. The CDR3 is made up of 11 amino acids. Per the germline V gene, CDR1 is MNHNS and CDR2 is SASEGT.

The chain has TRBV4-1 and TRBJ2-1, with no clear D. The V and J ends lost 0 bases and 3 bases respectively, with 18 bases between them. There are 18 residues in the CDR3. Germline CDR1 is MGHRA and CDR2 is YSYEKL. This chain's CDR3 is CASSQDIVRSEYYNEQFF. The CDR3 nucleotides read TGCGCCAGCAGCCAAGACATAGTCCGATCAGAGTACTACAATGAGCAGTTCTTC.

The chain recombines TRBV6-5 with TRBJ1-5, with 7 bases lining up with TRBD1. The trim removed 5 bases at V and 4 bases at J, leaving 5 bases unmatched. This CDR3 region has 14 residues. The germline V gene has CDR1 MNHEY and CDR2 SVGAGI. CDR3 protein: CASSGRQGNQPQHF. In nucleotides, the CDR3 is TGTGCCAGCAGTGGCCGACAGGGTAATCAGCCCCAGCATTTT.

The rearrangement joins TRBV2 to TRBJ2-7, with TRBD1 matching 7 bases. CDR3 size: 14 residues. V shed 6 bases, J shed 3 bases, and the junction held 8 bases outside the gene matches. In germline, CDR1 is SNHLY, CDR2 FYNNEI. The CDR3 is CASSAGQVSYEQYF. In DNA form, the CDR3 reads TGTGCCAGCAGCGCCGGACAGGTTAGCTACGAGCAGTACTTC. Supplemented by reference TRBV2 and TRBJ2-7, the full variable domain reads EPEVTQTPSHQVTQMGQEVILRCVPISNHLYFYWYRQILGQKVEFLVSFYNNEISEKSEIFDDQFSVERPDGSNFTLKIRSTKLEDSAMYFCASSAGQVSYEQYFGPGTRLTVT.

This clone has just one count. The J gene is TRBJ1-1, the V gene TRBV6-1; tentative D call: TRBD1 (5 bases). Germline V gives CDR1 MNHNS, CDR2 SASEGT. V lost 3 bases, J lost 9 bases, and 11 bases lay in between. This CDR3 contains 12 residues. CDR3 DNA sequence: TGTGCCAGCAGTGATCGACAGCTTAAAGCTTTCTTT. This gives the protein CASSDRQLKAFF.

The CDR3 DNA sequence: TGTGCCAGTAGTCCAACGGTAGGCCGGGGCTACGAGCAGTACTTC. Encoded protein: CASSPTVGRGYEQYF. The chain uses TRBV19 and TRBJ2-7; TRBD2 is a possible D gene (5 bases). Trimming removed 5 bases from V and 3 bases from J, with 17 bases in between. From germline, CDR1 is LNHDA and CDR2 SQIVND (reference sequence). The CDR3 covers 15 residues.

The chain recombines TRBV5-1 with TRBJ2-1; 9 bases line up with TRBD2. V lost 0 bases and J lost 7; bases outside the gene matches: 5. Germline V gives CDR1 SGHRS, CDR2 YFSETQ. The CDR3 totals 15 residues. CDR3 sequence (DNA): TGCGCCAGCAGCTTGGGTAGCGGGAGTGTTAATGAGCAGTTCTTC. It codes for CASSLGSGSVNEQFF. The variable domain in full, completed from reference TRBV5-1 and TRBJ2-1, reads KAGVTQTPRYLIKTRGQQVTLSCSPISGHRSVSWYQQTPGQGLQFLFEYFSETQRNKGNFPGRFSGRQFSNSRSEMNVSTLELGDSALYLCASSLGSGSVNEQFFGPGTRLTVL.

The chain recombines TRBV27 with TRBJ2-3; 7 positions agree with TRBD2. The CDR3 has 13 amino acids. Germline V gene sequence: CDR1 MNHEY, CDR2 SMNVEV (reference sequence). With V trimmed by 7 bases and J by 3 bases, 4 bases remained unmatched. In DNA form, the CDR3 reads TGTGCCAGCAAAACCGGGAGGACAGATACGCAGTATTTT. Its protein product is CASKTGRTDTQYF.